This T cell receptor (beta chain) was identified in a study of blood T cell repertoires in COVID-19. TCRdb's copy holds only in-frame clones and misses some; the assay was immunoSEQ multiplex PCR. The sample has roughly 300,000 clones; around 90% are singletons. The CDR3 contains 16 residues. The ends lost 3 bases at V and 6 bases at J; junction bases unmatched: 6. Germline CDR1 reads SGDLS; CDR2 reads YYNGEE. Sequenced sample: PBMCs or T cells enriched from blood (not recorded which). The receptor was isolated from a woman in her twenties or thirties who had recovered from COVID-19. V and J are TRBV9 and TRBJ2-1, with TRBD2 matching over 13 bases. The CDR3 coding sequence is TGTGCCAGCAGCGGAAGACTAGCGGGAGGCCTCAATGAGCAGTTCTTC. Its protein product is CASSGRLAGGLNEQFF.